This T cell receptor (beta chain) was recorded in a study of control samples from healthy donors and cancer patients. The CDR3 totals 15 residues. Germline V gene data show CDR1 as SGDLS and CDR2 as YYNGEE. V was clipped by 4 bases and J by 5 bases; unmatched bases: 8. The table came from immunoSEQ multiplex PCR; TCRdb's copy has only in-frame clones and leaves some out. The repertoire holds tens of thousands of clones, with 92% as singletons. Sequencing was done on a sample of PBMCs. The chain recombines TRBV9 with TRBJ2-7; 11 bases line up with TRBD2. The source of this sequence is a man aged 40-49 years with colorectal cancer. CDR3 residues: CASSTSGTSGNEQYF. The DNA of the CDR3 is TGTGCCAGCAGCACTTCCGGGACTAGCGGCAACGAGCAGTACTTC.